Included here is one TCR beta chain sequence, with context. What antigen it recognizes has not been identified. One base away there is no much larger clone; base qualities are not given. Post-treatment primary, local recurrence and metastasis tumors from poor-prognosis patients were used as specimens. V trim: 8 bases; J trim: 2 bases; unmatched bases: 1. The germline V gene (reference sequence) provides CDR1 MNHNY and CDR2 SVGAGI. Taken from cysteine to phenylalanine, the CDR3 has 13 residues. Only CDR3 DNA remains: 39 bases, in frame from the first base. This sample was included in a study of the immune and genomic landscape of osteosarcoma (dated by TCRdb to about 2020). In terms of the full investigation: The overall cohort comprised under 55 pediatric and adult patients with high-grade osteosarcoma, with a median age at diagnosis of 25 to 30 years (range about 5-90). Poor-risk disease was overrepresented in the cohort, as 73% of patients had an unfavorable pathologic response to standard therapy and more than 55% had died. Patients in the overall cohort were roughly 60% male, and more than 70% presented with localized disease at diagnosis. To define immunogenic potential, the study profiled osteosarcoma specimens using whole genome, RNA and T-cell receptor sequencing, along with immunohistochemistry and reverse phase protein arrays. TCR sequencing results were integrated with transcriptome, protein array and immunostaining data to characterize the osteosarcoma immunogenomic landscape. The study aimed to explain the limited clinical activity of immune checkpoint inhibitors in osteosarcoma. A few patients contributed a couple of samples from the same tumor site. The paper's findings and limits, for the study overall: Sample size was not determined by any statistical method, because osteosarcoma is rare and all possible samples were collected. Productive TCR clonality was found to be low overall, with an average of 0.09 and a maximum of 0.3, which suggested limited T-cell clonal expansion. Clonality benchmarks were derived from external normal skin and healthy peripheral blood data rather than from matched normal tissue. Along with the frozen tumor specimens, matched blood was collected from just a couple of patients. TCR productive clonality was greater in the immune-hot C3 cluster than in the cold C1 cluster, although TCR productive clonality remained low overall. In five cases a single hyperexpanded clone dominated the repertoire, and each of those five cases had fewer than 100 T-cell clonotypes.

TCR beta chain CDR3 regions were immunosequenced with the ImmunoSEQ Assay (Adaptive Biotechnologies). Processing in the source paper ran as follows. The ImmunoSEQ Analyzer platform was used to export TCRB rearrangements, read counts, read proportions and gene usage. T-cell clonality was computed as 1 minus Pielou's evenness on productive rearrangements. In the clonal space homeostasis analysis, clonotypes were binned as rare, small, medium, large or hyperexpanded (0.01 to 1 of the repertoire). TCR productive clonality was compared across immune clusters C1, C2 and C3 using the Wilcoxon rank sum test. The table comes from immuneACCESS by way of TCRdb, which keeps in-frame sequences with V and J called. Part of the clones is missing from these tables; in studies checked, under half for an unresolved V gene and the rest for unknown reasons. V and J calls plus clone size are reproduced from that table; the DNA served to infer D and trimming. The sample profile shows roughly 5,000 clones; roughly 77% of them were found once. Of the sample, around 16% is held by the ten largest clones.

This chain is built from TRBV6-6 and TRBJ1-2; TRBD1 fits 11 bases in the junction. This receptor was identified in a human donor with osteosarcoma. Sequencing used osteosarcoma tumor tissue from the femur. The CDR3 protein sequence reads: CASGQGANYGYTF. The sequenced DNA is TGTGCCAGCGGACAGGGGGCGAACTATGGCTACACCTTC.